The 23 T cell receptor beta chains in this list originate from one sample, sequenced in a study of cytomegalovirus exposure and HLA in healthy donors. A multiplex PCR was run with 60 Vbeta primers and 13 Jbeta primers. Measured with immunoSEQ multiplex PCR; TCRdb has only the in-frame clones, and not every one. This table lists 60,000 to 100,000 clones. The source material was PBMCs. These receptors all stem from a man between 25 and 39 years old in good health and CMV-seronegative.

The chain links TRBV4-1 to TRBJ2-1; 11 nucleotides agree with TRBD1. Germline V gene data show CDR1 as MGHRA and CDR2 as YSYEKL. CDR3 length equals 16 residues. J was trimmed by 9 bases and V by 1 base; bases with no gene match: 8. CDR3 sequence reads: CASSQGRGQGAGEQFF. The DNA for the CDR3 is TGCGCCAGCAGCCAAGGGAGAGGACAGGGGGCGGGTGAGCAGTTCTTC.

J is TRBJ2-7 and V is TRBV2, with D unclear. The CDR3 loop spans 13 amino acids. The V end was cut by 5 bases, the J end by 0 bases, with 8 bases between. Germline V gene sequence: CDR1 SNHLY, CDR2 FYNNEI. CDR3 loop: CASSRVSSYEQYF. The CDR3 nucleotides read TGTGCCAGCAGTCGGGTTTCCTCCTACGAGCAGTACTTC.

V gene TRBV6-5 combines with J gene TRBJ2-5, with a possible D match to TRBD1 (6 bases). The CDR3 spans 14 residues. Trimming shortened V by 2 bases and J by 1 base, and 8 bases separated the two germline ends. CDR1 and CDR2 from the germline V gene are MNHEY and SVGAGI. This CDR3 is CASSYEGVQETQYF. The CDR3 bases are TGTGCCAGCAGTTACGAGGGGGTCCAAGAGACCCAGTACTTC.

The CDR3 here is CASSQAPGRGEKLFF. CDR3 nucleotides: TGCGCCAGCAGCCAAGCTCCAGGGAGGGGAGAAAAACTGTTTTTT. V is TRBV4-1 and J is TRBJ1-4, with a possible D match to TRBD1 (5 bases). V lost 1 base, J lost 8 bases, and 14 bases lay in between. This CDR3 is built from 15 residues. CDR1 is MGHRA, CDR2 YSYEKL, per germline.

The chain is built from TRBV4-1 and TRBJ2-7; TRBD1 matches at 9 bases. Germline-derived CDR1 and CDR2 are MGHRA and YSYEKL. The CDR3 spans 15 residues. Losses at the gene ends were 2 bases for V and 6 bases for J; bases not matched to a gene: 8. In nucleotides, the CDR3 is TGCGCCAGCAGCCAATCCGACAGGGGGACGGGCGAGCAGTACTTC. Translated, it gives CASSQSDRGTGEQYF.

The gene calls are TRBV7-2 and TRBJ1-2; TRBD1 aligns across 8 bases. With 1 base clipped from V and 4 bases from J, the junction kept 11 bases outside the gene matches. Per germline, CDR1 SGHTA and CDR2 FQGNSA. This CDR3 spans 17 amino acids. Here the CDR3 reads CASSLGQGAIRGYGYTF. The CDR3 nucleotides read TGTGCCAGCAGCTTAGGGCAGGGGGCAATACGAGGCTATGGCTACACCTTC.

The V and J genes are TRBV29-1 and TRBJ1-2; D not certain. CDR1 and CDR2 from the germline V gene are SQVTM and ANQGSEA. This CDR3 is built from 15 residues. V was trimmed by 0 bases and J by 8 bases, leaving 19 bases between them. The CDR3 loop is CSVEDRGGTVTGYTF. DNA of the CDR3: TGCAGCGTTGAAGATCGCGGAGGCACCGTAACGGGCTACACCTTC.

The CDR3 protein is CASSQDVTGYGYTF. CDR3 DNA sequence: TGTGCCAGCAGCCAAGACGTAACTGGCTATGGCTACACCTTC. The gene calls are TRBV4-2 and TRBJ1-2; D is undetermined. Between the trimmed V and J ends, which lost 0 bases and 4 bases, there was a span of 9 bases. The germline V gene encodes CDR1 LGHNA and CDR2 YNFKEQ. This CDR3 comprises 14 residues.

The genes are TRBV5-1 and TRBJ2-7, with 9 bases identical to TRBD1. Germline V gene data show CDR1 as SGHRS and CDR2 as YFSETQ. Trimming cost V 0 bases and J 5 bases; bases outside gene matches: 6. This CDR3 has 15 residues. The CDR3 protein is CASSLVGTGNHEQYF. CDR3 DNA: TGCGCCAGCAGCTTGGTTGGGACAGGGAACCACGAGCAGTACTTC.

This chain uses TRBV2 with TRBJ1-2; 10 nucleotides line up with TRBD1. The J segment lost 5 bases and the V segment lost 2 bases, leaving 5 bases of the junction unmatched. The CDR3 is made up of 15 amino acids. Germline V lookup: CDR1 SNHLY, CDR2 FYNNEI. In nucleotides, the CDR3 is TGTGCCAGCAGTGAATGGGACAGGGGTAGTTATGGCTACACCTTC. Translation gives CASSEWDRGSYGYTF.

V usage is TRBV11-3 and J usage is TRBJ2-3; the D gene is possibly TRBD1 (6 bases). The CDR3 has 15 residues. V was cut by 5 bases and J by 8 bases, with 20 bases left in between. Germline V gene data show CDR1 as SGHNT and CDR2 as YENEEA. CDR3 region: CASSPRQAVGATQYF. As DNA, the CDR3 is TGTGCCAGCAGCCCCAGACAGGCTGTGGGCGCTACGCAGTATTTT. The complete variable domain, with remaining parts taken from reference TRBV11-3 and TRBJ2-3, reads EAGVVQSPRYKIIEKKQPVAFWCNPISGHNTLYWYLQNLGQGPELLIRYENEEAVDDSQLPKDRFSAERLKGVDSTLKIQPAELGDSAVYLCASSPRQAVGATQYFGPGTRLTVL.

CDR3 sequence: CASSWTGMDYGYTF. The CDR3 DNA reads TGTGCCAGCAGCTGGACAGGGATGGACTATGGCTACACCTTC. The rearrangement links TRBV6-5 to TRBJ1-2; 8 nucleotides line up with TRBD1. The CDR3 sequence is 14 residues long. V was clipped by 6 bases and J by 3 bases; unmatched bases: 6. Germline assignment: CDR1 MNHEY and CDR2 SVGAGI.

This chain uses TRBV5-4 with TRBJ2-7, with 9 bases fitting TRBD1. V was pared by 3 bases and J by 5 bases, with 6 bases of the junction left unmatched. This CDR3 comprises 14 residues. The germline V gene encodes CDR1 SGHNT and CDR2 YYREEE (reference sequence). The CDR3 loop is CASSSPGQGHEQYF. CDR3 DNA: TGTGCCAGCAGCTCCCCGGGACAGGGCCACGAGCAGTACTTC.

As DNA, the CDR3 is TGCGCCAGCAGGGGTGGAAGCGGGAGGCCCAGCTCCTACAATGAGCAGTTCTTC. It codes for CASRGGSGRPSSYNEQFF. The chain joins TRBV4-1 to TRBJ2-1; 9 nucleotides line up with TRBD2. Germline CDR1 and CDR2: MGHRA and YSYEKL. The CDR3 is 18 amino acids. J gave up 0 bases and V 6 bases, and 12 bases lay outside the gene matches.

The chain couples TRBV9 to TRBJ2-1; 14 nucleotides match TRBD2. Germline CDR1 reads SGDLS; CDR2 reads YYNGEE. CDR3 length: 16 amino acids. V shed 3 bases, J shed 4 bases, and the junction held 3 bases outside the gene matches. CDR3 sequence reads: CASSARLAGGYNEQFF. CDR3 DNA sequence: TGTGCCAGCAGCGCCAGACTAGCGGGAGGGTACAATGAGCAGTTCTTC.

The genes are TRBV5-1 and TRBJ2-5; TRBD1 agrees at 7 bases. The length of the CDR3 is 17 residues. Germline CDR1 and CDR2: SGHRS and YFSETQ. The junction had 12 bases not matched to a gene; V was cut back by 0 bases and J by 4 bases. CDR3 sequence: CASSLAIGGAYGETQYF. The CDR3 DNA reads TGCGCCAGCAGCTTGGCCATAGGGGGCGCGTATGGAGAGACCCAGTACTTC.

The J gene is TRBJ1-2, the V gene TRBV5-1; perhaps TRBD1 as D (6 bases). Germline CDR1 reads SGHRS; CDR2 reads YFSETQ. The CDR3 contains 14 residues. V gave up 4 bases and J gave up 6 bases, with 16 bases separating them. CDR3 sequence (DNA): TGCGCCAGCAGCGACCAACAGGGAGAGGATGGCTACACCTTC. Amino acids: CASSDQQGEDGYTF.

This chain links TRBV7-9 with TRBJ1-2; 8 bases are shared with TRBD1. In germline, CDR1 is SEHNR, CDR2 FQNEAQ (reference sequence). V lost 5 bases, J lost 8 bases, and 10 bases stayed unmatched. The CDR3 runs to 14 residues. CDR3 in amino acids: CASSLTDRAGGYTF. The CDR3 DNA reads TGTGCCAGCAGCCTCACGGACAGGGCGGGCGGCTACACCTTC.

The V gene is TRBV19, the J gene TRBJ2-1; 10 bases are shared with TRBD1. V lost 2 bases to trimming and J lost 10 bases; unmatched junction nucleotides: 5. The CDR3 has 14 amino acids. Germline-derived CDR1 and CDR2 are LNHDA and SQIVND (reference sequence). The CDR3 nucleotides read TGTGCCAGTAGTATACGGGACAGGGGTAGCGAGCAGTTCTTC. Residues: CASSIRDRGSEQFF.

This chain joins TRBV5-4 and TRBJ2-7; a weak D match, TRBD2 (5 bases). V was shortened by 3 bases and J by 1 base, with 14 bases between the two germline ends. The CDR3 loop spans 15 amino acids. Germline CDR1 reads SGHNT; CDR2 reads YYREEE (reference sequence). DNA of the CDR3: TGTGCCAGCAGCTCTGGGAGAGGGCTTTCCTACGAGCAGTACTTC. This codes for CASSSGRGLSYEQYF.

The chain couples TRBV7-9 to TRBJ2-5; D might be TRBD1 (5 bases). The germline V gene has CDR1 SEHNR and CDR2 FQNEAQ (reference sequence). This CDR3 contains 16 residues. Trimming pared 3 bases from V and 5 bases from J, leaving 19 bases between. This CDR3 is CASSLWATRVWETQYF. In DNA, the CDR3 is TGTGCCAGCAGCTTGTGGGCGACCAGGGTGTGGGAGACCCAGTACTTC.

The chain is built from TRBV30 and TRBJ2-7; 7 bases are shared with TRBD1. With V trimmed by 5 bases and J by 1 base, 5 bases remained unmatched. CDR3 length: 13 amino acids. From germline, CDR1 is GTSNPN and CDR2 SVGIG (reference sequence). The CDR3 here is CAWAGTVSYEQYF. For the CDR3, the DNA is TGTGCCTGGGCCGGGACAGTTTCCTACGAGCAGTACTTC.

V and J are TRBV25-1 and TRBJ1-1; D unclear. The CDR3 length is 14 residues. With 5 bases removed from V and 1 base from J, the gap between germline ends came to 11 bases. CDR1 MGHDK and CDR2 SYGVNS come from the germline V gene. The CDR3 nucleotides are TGTGCCAGCAGTCGCTGGGCCGGGAACACTGAAGCTTTCTTT. Its translation: CASSRWAGNTEAFF.